This T cell receptor beta chain stems from a study of blood T cell repertoires in COVID-19. The V gene end was trimmed by 0 bases and the J gene end by 5 bases; junction bases not matched to a gene: 6. The CDR3 covers 15 residues. Germline V gives CDR1 SGHTA, CDR2 FQGNSA. Profiling relied on immunoSEQ multiplex PCR, and the TCRdb table lists in-frame clones only, not all of them. The profile shows 200,000 to 250,000 clones, roughly four fifths of them singletons. Participant reports of clinical history set cohort assignment. It was within 2 weeks before study entry that exposed participants met a COVID-19 case.

The source material was PBMCs or T cells enriched from blood (not recorded which). This chain joins TRBV7-2 and TRBJ1-1; 7 nucleotides line up with TRBD1. This receptor was identified in a woman in her fifties or sixties who had been exposed to COVID-19. In DNA, the CDR3 is TGTGCCAGCAGCTTAGCACAGGGGTTTGGAACTGAAGCTTTCTTT. Translation: CASSLAQGFGTEAFF.